The clone carrying this TCR beta chain was detected only once. Its antigen is unidentified. These data originate in a study of CD8 T cells in ankylosing spondylitis. Researchers built TCR beta libraries using quantitative 5'-RACE with molecular barcodes. MiXCR was run by TCRdb on the 5' RACE reads, yielding one entry per CDR3 protein. This sample has some 95,000 distinct CDR3 sequences, with about 9.1% found just once. General observations from the study: Before this, some motif variants had been reported in reactive arthritis synovial fluid and blood. Within matched ankylosing spondylitis synovial fluid, disease-linked clones were reportedly significantly enriched.

The sequence came from a male donor with ankylosing spondylitis or in good health (not recorded which). The sample was blood, either unsorted or a sorted T cell fraction (not recorded which).

The CDR3 nucleotides are TGCAGTGCTAGAGACCTTCGGGACCCCTACACAGATACGCAGTATTTT. Residues: CSARDLRDPYTDTQYF. This rearrangement joins TRBV20-1 to TRBJ2-3; the D gene could be TRBD1 or TRBD2 (5 bases each). The CDR3 sequence is 16 residues long. Trimming removed 0 bases at V and 2 bases at J, with 15 bases between. The germline CDR1 and CDR2 sequences are DFQATT and SNEGSKA (reference sequence).